The clone carrying this TCR beta chain occurred a few times. Its antigen is still unknown. This sample was taken from a study of CD8 T cells in ankylosing spondylitis. Regarding the study as a whole: With a CD8+ phenotype, disease-linked clones were relatively rare in peripheral blood. Reportedly, significant enrichment of disease-linked clones occurred in matched ankylosing spondylitis synovial fluid.

One entry per CDR3 protein results from TCRdb running MiXCR on the 5' RACE reads. The table shows 30,000 to 35,000 distinct CDR3 sequences, with around 30% occurring only once. Germline V gene lookup returns CDR1 SGHRS and CDR2 YFSETQ. The CDR3 is 16 residues long. The V and J ends lost 0 bases and 1 base respectively, with 11 bases between them. Sequencing input: synovial fluid, either unsorted or a sorted T cell fraction (not recorded which). The clonotype originates from a male donor with ankylosing spondylitis. V gene TRBV5-1 combines with J gene TRBJ2-1; weak D call: TRBD2 (5 bases). The CDR3 nucleotides are TGCGCCAGCAGCTTGGCCGTGAGGGCTTCCTACAATGAGCAGTTCTTC. This sequence encodes CASSLAVRASYNEQFF. The variable domain in full, completed from reference TRBV5-1 and TRBJ2-1, reads KAGVTQTPRYLIKTRGQQVTLSCSPISGHRSVSWYQQTPGQGLQFLFEYFSETQRNKGNFPGRFSGRQFSNSRSEMNVSTLELGDSALYLCASSLAVRASYNEQFFGPGTRLTVL.